This T cell receptor beta chain was identified in a study of a mutant IDH1 vaccine in newly diagnosed glioma. TCRdb's copy holds only in-frame clones and misses some; the assay was immunoSEQ multiplex PCR. This sample yields about 56,000 clones, of which roughly 75% are seen a single time; 5.3% belongs to the top ten. V was clipped by 6 bases and J by 8 bases, with 16 bases between them. There are 13 residues in the CDR3. The V gene's germline CDR1 is MNHEY and CDR2 SVGAGI. Time point denoted: week 47, end of study. The vaccine gave 300 ug of a 20-mer mutant IDH1 peptide subcutaneously per dose. Concerning this clone itself: The target antigen is unknown.

This chain joins TRBV6-5 and TRBJ1-2; D uncertain. The receptor comes from a man in his forties or fifties with glioma. Sequencing was performed on PBMCs, taken from a glioma patient whose treatment included an IDH1 peptide vaccine. This CDR3 is CASRQEILGGYTF. The CDR3 DNA reads as TGTGCCAGCAGGCAGGAAATATTAGGCGGCTACACCTTC.